This T cell receptor (beta chain) comes out of a study of blood T cell repertoires in COVID-19. Looking at the study overall: The United States, Italy and Spain supplied acute and convalescent COVID-19 samples. T cells, B-cell-depleted T cells, or PBMCs provided the cDNA or gDNA that served as material.

This CDR3 region has 15 residues. The trim removed 4 bases at V and 7 bases at J, leaving 5 bases unmatched. Germline CDR1 is SGHTS and CDR2 is YDEGEE. Original analysis: Researchers report that nucleated cell counts were estimated from reference gene primer amplification. Clones were sequenced by immunoSEQ multiplex PCR, and TCRdb holds only the in-frame ones, with some missing. V and J calls and clone size follow that table, whereas D and trimming were derived from the DNA. The table has approximately 120,000 clones, about 85% seen once; the top ten hold 3.5% to 5%. This TCR was sampled from a human donor in a cohort sampled during active COVID-19. The sample consisted of peripheral blood. V usage is TRBV5-8 and J usage is TRBJ2-1; 13 bases match TRBD2. In DNA, the CDR3 is TGTGCCAGCAGCCCGGGACTAGCGGGATGGAATGAGCAGTTCTTC. It encodes CASSPGLAGWNEQFF.